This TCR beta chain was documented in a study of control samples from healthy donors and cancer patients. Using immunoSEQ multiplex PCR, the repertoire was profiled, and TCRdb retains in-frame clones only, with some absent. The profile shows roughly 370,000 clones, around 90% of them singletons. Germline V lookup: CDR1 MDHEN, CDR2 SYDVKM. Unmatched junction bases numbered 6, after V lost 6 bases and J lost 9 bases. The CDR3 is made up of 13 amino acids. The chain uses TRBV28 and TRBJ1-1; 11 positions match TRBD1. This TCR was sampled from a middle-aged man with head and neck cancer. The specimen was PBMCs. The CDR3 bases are TGTGCCAGCAGGTACCGGGACAGGGGGAAAGCTTTCTTT. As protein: CASRYRDRGKAFF.